This T cell receptor (beta chain) stems from a study of T cell repertoires in cytomegalovirus infection. General study results and limits: Carriage of CMV together with the relevant HLA was identifiable through cumulative public TCR beta family frequency.

TCRdb reanalysed the reads using MiXCR and keeps one entry per CDR3 protein. The sample has approximately 73,000 distinct CDR3 sequences, roughly 40% seen once. After removal of 2 bases from V and 3 bases from J, the junction contained 2 bases not matched to a gene. The CDR3 runs to 15 residues. Germline assignment: CDR1 MNHNS and CDR2 SASEGT. This clonotype was counted between two and nine times. Antigen specificity is unknown. The source of this sequence is a human donor in good health (CMV status not recorded). Some clones in this sample may be carry-over from other donors' samples. The gene calls are TRBV6-1 and TRBJ2-3; 10 bases are a match to TRBD1. The sequenced sample was CD8+ T cells from cultured PBMCs, obtained from culture after CMV antigen stimulation. The CDR3 DNA follows: TGTGCCAGCAGTGAAAGGGACAGGGGAACAGATACGCAGTATTTT. Protein: CASSERDRGTDTQYF.